These T cell receptor beta chains were read from a single sample in a study of blood T cell repertoires in COVID-19. Only in-frame clones appear in the TCRdb table, and some are missing; sequencing was by immunoSEQ multiplex PCR. The table includes fewer than 400,000 clones, approximately 85% detected once. The material sequenced was PBMCs or T cells enriched from blood (not recorded which). Source of these receptors: a man aged 25 to 40 who had recovered from COVID-19. Both conserved end residues are part of each CDR3. The order of the fields is V gene, D gene, clone size, J gene, CDR3 protein, CDR3 DNA. A D gene is named only where the DNA matches it firmly. For some rows the clone size is stated as once, few or many, or as a class when expanded; others skip it.

TRBV7-8	-	few	TRBJ2-3	CASSLIRLGYTQYF	TGTGCCAGCAGCTTAATCCGTCTAGGTTATACGCAGTATTTT
TRBV5-1	-	once	TRBJ1-1	CASSLELTVNTEAFF	TGCGCCAGCAGCCTGGAGTTAACAGTGAACACTGAAGCTTTCTTT
TRBV7-8	-	-	TRBJ2-7	CASSLTYAGEQYF	TGTGCCAGCAGCTTAACGTATGCGGGGGAGCAGTACTTC
TRBV6-5	TRBD1	-	TRBJ1-3	CASRAYRGSGNTIYF	TGTGCCAGCAGGGCTTACAGGGGGAGCGGAAACACCATATATTTT
TRBV7-2	-	once	TRBJ1-2	CASSLEVGGPGYTF	TGTGCCAGCAGCTTAGAGGTCGGGGGGCCTGGCTACACCTTC
TRBV19	-	-	TRBJ1-2	CASSIATRANYGYTF	TGTGCCAGTAGTATAGCGACACGAGCTAACTATGGCTACACCTTC
TRBV5-1	TRBD1	once	TRBJ2-5	CASLPLGQGLSETQYF	TGCGCCAGCCTTCCTTTGGGACAGGGGCTTTCAGAGACCCAGTACTTC
TRBV11-2	-	-	TRBJ2-6	CASSPTGGGANVLTF	TGTGCCAGCAGCCCCACAGGTGGCGGGGCCAACGTCCTGACTTTC
TRBV11-2	-	-	TRBJ2-7	CASSLVAGAAYEQYF	TGTGCCAGCAGCTTAGTTGCGGGGGCCGCTTACGAGCAGTACTTC
TRBV6-2/TRBV6-3	TRBD2	-	TRBJ2-3	CASSLRLAGDTDTQYF	TGTGCCAGCAGCCTCAGACTAGCGGGGGACACAGATACGCAGTATTTT
TRBV6-5	-	-	TRBJ1-2	CASSYGESYGYTF	TGTGCCAGCAGTTACGGGGAGTCCTATGGCTACACCTTC
TRBV5-4	TRBD1	few	TRBJ1-2	CASTDRGLGYGYTF	TGTGCCAGCACCGACAGGGGGCTTGGCTATGGCTACACCTTC
TRBV5-1	-	-	TRBJ2-2	CASRPVGGLNTGELFF	TGCGCCAGCCGACCTGTGGGGGGGCTGAACACCGGGGAGCTGTTTTTT
TRBV7-8	-	-	TRBJ1-4	CASSLEGQINEKLFF	TGTGCCAGCAGCTTAGAGGGGCAGATTAATGAAAAACTGTTTTTT
TRBV5-1	TRBD1	-	TRBJ2-7	CASSPRTGAGEQYF	TGCGCCAGCAGCCCTCGGACAGGGGCAGGAGAGCAGTACTTC